The 11 T cell receptor beta chains listed next were all sequenced from one sample in a study of cytomegalovirus exposure and HLA in healthy donors listed by TCRdb under 2017. Library method: the immunoSEQ multiplex PCR assay. The multiplex PCR relied on a mix of 60 forward primers for TCR Vbeta segments and 13 reverse primers for TCR Jbeta segments. What TCRdb holds here is the immuneACCESS table cut down to in-frame rearrangements. Part of the clones is not present; checked against another copy, under half of the missing clones reflect an unresolved V gene, and the others are unexplained. A total of tens of thousands of clones appear in this sample, roughly 80% of them only once. The leading ten clones occupy roughly a quarter of the sample. The material sequenced was PBMCs. Receptors were obtained from a woman aged 40-49 years in good health and CMV-seropositive.

J is TRBJ1-1 and V is TRBV19, with D tentatively TRBD1 (5 bases). Per germline, CDR1 LNHDA and CDR2 SQIVND (reference sequence). The CDR3 is 13 residues long. Between the trimmed V and J ends, which lost 10 bases and 2 bases, there was a span of 14 bases. CDR3 in amino acids: CATQGGANTEAFF. DNA of the CDR3: TGTGCCACGCAGGGCGGGGCAAACACTGAAGCTTTCTTT.

This clone was seen once. For the CDR3, the DNA is TGTGCCACACGGCACAGGGGGACGGAAAACTATGGCTACACCTTC. Amino acids: CATRHRGTENYGYTF. The genes are TRBV6-5 and TRBJ1-2; TRBD1 agrees at 8 bases. The V and J ends lost 10 bases and 2 bases, in that order; junction bases with no gene match: 12. The CDR3 is 15 amino acids. The V gene's germline CDR1 is MNHEY and CDR2 SVGAGI.

The genes are TRBV19 and TRBJ1-5; D not certain. This CDR3 is 14 amino acids long. Germline-derived CDR1 and CDR2 are LNHDA and SQIVND (reference sequence). Trimming stripped 3 bases from V and 5 bases from J, with 11 bases between. In DNA form, the CDR3 reads TGTGCCAGTAGTATTAGAGGTAACGATCAGCCCCAGCATTTT. Residues: CASSIRGNDQPQHF.

V gene TRBV19 combines with J gene TRBJ1-1, with 8 bases matching TRBD1. The CDR3 contains 15 residues. V shed 1 base and J 1 base; nucleotides not matched to a gene: 2. Germline lookup yields CDR1 LNHDA and CDR2 SQIVND (reference sequence). The CDR3 spells CASSIVTGGNTEAFF. The CDR3 DNA reads TGTGCCAGTAGTATAGTAACAGGGGGGAACACTGAAGCTTTCTTT.

This clone was counted only a few times. The rearrangement uses TRBV6-5 and TRBJ1-1; a possible D gene is TRBD1 (5 bases). V lost 6 bases, J lost 8 bases, and 22 bases lay in between. Looked up from germline, CDR1 is MNHEY and CDR2 is SVGAGI. The CDR3 contains 15 residues. The CDR3 is CASRDRARAVAEAFF. The CDR3 bases are TGTGCCAGCAGGGATAGGGCCAGGGCGGTGGCGGAAGCTTTCTTT.

V and J are TRBV6-1 and TRBJ1-4; D perhaps matches TRBD1 (6 bases). CDR1 MNHNS and CDR2 SASEGT come from the germline V gene. Trimming cost V 4 bases and J 0 bases, with 6 bases left between them. The CDR3 is made up of 14 amino acids. The CDR3 here is CASSGTATNEKLFF. In DNA form, the CDR3 reads TGTGCCAGCAGTGGGACAGCAACTAATGAAAAACTGTTTTTT.

The chain employs TRBV15 and TRBJ1-4; D is unclear. This CDR3 spans 13 amino acids. The germline V gene has CDR1 LNHNV and CDR2 YYDKDF (reference sequence). Trimming took off 3 bases at V and 8 bases at J, with 10 bases between the two ends. DNA for the CDR3: TGTGCCACCAGCAGGGGTCTGAGGGAAAAACTGTTTTTT. Translated: CATSRGLREKLFF.

The CDR3, as DNA: TGTGCCAGCAGCTTGGGGGACCAAGCGGGGGCGTATTTT. It encodes CASSLGDQAGAYF. The gene calls are TRBV5-6 and TRBJ2-3, with 8 nucleotides matching TRBD2. Per germline, CDR1 SGHDT and CDR2 YYEEEE. V shed 0 bases, J shed 14 bases, and the junction held 8 bases outside the gene matches. This CDR3 is built from 13 residues.

The V call is TRBV5-1, the J call TRBJ1-4; D gene uncertain. There are 16 residues in the CDR3. Trimming removed 0 bases at V and 0 bases at J, with 9 bases between. Germline assignment: CDR1 SGHRS and CDR2 YFSETQ. CDR3 DNA: TGCGCCAGCAGCTTGGGGACTGTCCCAACTAATGAAAAACTGTTTTTT. Translated, it gives CASSLGTVPTNEKLFF. The variable domain in full, with the rest retrieved from reference TRBV5-1 and TRBJ1-4, is KAGVTQTPRYLIKTRGQQVTLSCSPISGHRSVSWYQQTPGQGLQFLFEYFSETQRNKGNFPGRFSGRQFSNSRSEMNVSTLELGDSALYLCASSLGTVPTNEKLFFGSGTQLSVL.

In nucleotides, the CDR3 is TGTGCTAGTAGGGGACAGGGTGTGGGGCGAGCTTTCTTT. Its translation is CASRGQGVGRAFF. The chain links TRBV12-5 to TRBJ1-1; TRBD1 matches 9 bases. Germline CDR1 and CDR2: LGHNT and FRNRAP. This CDR3 has 13 amino acids. V was clipped by 8 bases and J by 10 bases; unmatched bases: 11.

About this clone itself: Other DNA sequences in this sample translate to the same CDR3. CDR3 region: CASSPGYRSGNYGYTF. DNA for the CDR3: TGTGCCAGCAGTCCAGGGTACCGGTCGGGTAACTATGGCTACACCTTC. The rearrangement joins TRBV5-4 to TRBJ1-2; D is perhaps TRBD1 (5 bases). V lost 5 bases and J 1 base, leaving 18 bases between the germline ends. The CDR3 extends over 16 amino acids. In germline, CDR1 is SGHNT, CDR2 YYREEE (reference sequence). The full variable domain, in which reference TRBV5-4 and TRBJ1-2 provide the parts outside the CDR3, is ETGVTQSPTHLIKTRGQQVTLRCSSQSGHNTVSWYQQALGQGPQFIFQYYREEENGRGNFPPRFSGLQFPNYSSELNVNALELDDSALYLCASSPGYRSGNYGYTFGSGTRLTVV.